This is a list of T cell receptor beta chains from one sample in a study of cytomegalovirus exposure and HLA in healthy donors. The repertoire was sequenced with immunoSEQ multiplex PCR; TCRdb's copy has only in-frame clones and lacks some. The sample holds about 110,000 clones, more than 60% seen once. Sequenced material: PBMCs. Receptors were obtained from a female donor in good health and CMV-seropositive. CDR3s include the opening cysteine and the closing phenylalanine or tryptophan.

v_gene: TRBV7-2; j_gene: TRBJ2-5; CDR3aa: CASSLVGQFPQETQYF
v_gene: TRBV11-2; j_gene: TRBJ2-5; CDR3aa: CASRHSGGMGQETQYF
v_gene: TRBV19; j_gene: TRBJ2-6; CDR3aa: CASTGVGANVLTF
v_gene: TRBV5-1; j_gene: TRBJ2-3; CDR3aa: CASSSGLTQGLSTDTQYF
v_gene: TRBV5-4; j_gene: TRBJ2-7; CDR3aa: CASSLSLSLDSEQYF
v_gene: TRBV7-3; j_gene: TRBJ2-1; CDR3aa: CATRRGPGYNEQFF
v_gene: TRBV7-8; j_gene: TRBJ2-7; CDR3aa: CASSEQGLLPYEQYF
v_gene: TRBV6-1; j_gene: TRBJ1-3; CDR3aa: CASRGQGSGNTIYF
v_gene: TRBV11-2; j_gene: TRBJ1-1; CDR3aa: CASKAPPDRETFF
v_gene: TRBV5-6; j_gene: TRBJ2-5; CDR3aa: CASSLGFGRGARGETQYF
v_gene: TRBV18; j_gene: TRBJ1-5; CDR3aa: CASSPPGGALYSNQPQHF
v_gene: TRBV29-1; j_gene: TRBJ2-1; CDR3aa: CSVLAGVISNEQFF
v_gene: TRBV9; j_gene: TRBJ2-3; CDR3aa: CASSVSGTSGGGRNTDTQYF
v_gene: TRBV18; j_gene: TRBJ2-3; CDR3aa: CASSPLGQGGDTQYF
v_gene: TRBV18; j_gene: TRBJ2-3; CDR3aa: CASSPPLQGTDTQYF
v_gene: TRBV9; j_gene: TRBJ2-7; CDR3aa: CASSVAPGQATGKQYF
v_gene: TRBV5-1; j_gene: TRBJ1-1; CDR3aa: CASSRRDSRENTEAFF
v_gene: TRBV28; j_gene: TRBJ2-7; CDR3aa: CASSIAGSRYEQYF
v_gene: TRBV11-2; j_gene: TRBJ1-1; CDR3aa: CASSLDSEAFF
v_gene: TRBV6-5; j_gene: TRBJ2-3; CDR3aa: CASSVTRTRTDTQYF
v_gene: TRBV5-1; j_gene: TRBJ2-7; CDR3aa: CASSLEGSWEGSEQYF
v_gene: TRBV19; j_gene: TRBJ1-4; CDR3aa: CASSIPGQGSGKLFF
v_gene: TRBV5-1; j_gene: TRBJ1-2; CDR3aa: CASSLALTGLSYGYTF
v_gene: TRBV6-1; j_gene: TRBJ2-7; CDR3aa: CASSDPGTPPNEQYF
v_gene: TRBV29-1; j_gene: TRBJ1-1; CDR3aa: CSVVGGSGNTEAFF